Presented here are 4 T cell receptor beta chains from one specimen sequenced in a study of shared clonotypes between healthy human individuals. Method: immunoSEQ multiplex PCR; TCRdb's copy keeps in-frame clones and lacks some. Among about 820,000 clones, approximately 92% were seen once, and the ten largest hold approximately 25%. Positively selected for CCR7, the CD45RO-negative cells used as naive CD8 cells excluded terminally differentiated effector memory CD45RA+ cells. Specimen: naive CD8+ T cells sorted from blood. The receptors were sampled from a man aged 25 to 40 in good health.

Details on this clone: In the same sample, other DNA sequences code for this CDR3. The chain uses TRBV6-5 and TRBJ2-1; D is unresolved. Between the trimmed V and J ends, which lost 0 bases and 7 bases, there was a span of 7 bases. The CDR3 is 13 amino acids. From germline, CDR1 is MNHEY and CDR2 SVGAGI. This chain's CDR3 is CASSYSRVNEQFF. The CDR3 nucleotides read TGTGCCAGCAGTTACTCCCGGGTTAATGAGCAGTTCTTC.

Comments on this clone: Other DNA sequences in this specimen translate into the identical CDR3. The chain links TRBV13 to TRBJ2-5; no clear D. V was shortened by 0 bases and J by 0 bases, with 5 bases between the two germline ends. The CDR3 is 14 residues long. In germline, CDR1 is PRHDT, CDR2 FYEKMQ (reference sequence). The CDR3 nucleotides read TGTGCCAGCAGCTTAGGACAGTACCAAGAGACCCAGTACTTC. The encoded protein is CASSLGQYQETQYF.

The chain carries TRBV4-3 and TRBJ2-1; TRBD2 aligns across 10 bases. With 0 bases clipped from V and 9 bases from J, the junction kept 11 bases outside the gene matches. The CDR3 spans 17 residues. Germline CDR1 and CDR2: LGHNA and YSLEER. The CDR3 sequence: CASSQDRRLAGVSEQFF. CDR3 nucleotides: TGCGCCAGCAGCCAAGATCGAAGGCTAGCGGGAGTGAGTGAGCAGTTCTTC.

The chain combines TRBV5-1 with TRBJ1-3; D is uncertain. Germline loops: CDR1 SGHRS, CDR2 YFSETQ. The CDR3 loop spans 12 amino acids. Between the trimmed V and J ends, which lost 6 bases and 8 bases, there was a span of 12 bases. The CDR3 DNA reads TGCGCCAGCACCAAGACGGGCGACACCATATATTTT. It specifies CASTKTGDTIYF.